This T cell receptor beta chain was obtained from a study of CD8+CD57+ T cells in acquired aplastic anemia. Study details: The study obtained an average of about 3.4 ug of DNA from sorted CD4+ and CD8+ cells.

The CDR3 runs to 15 residues. Germline V gives CDR1 LNHDA, CDR2 SQIVND (reference sequence). Trimming removed 4 bases from V and 6 bases from J; junction bases left unmatched: 8. Flow cytometry had shown expanded CD8+CD57+ cells in the patients chosen for sequencing. Patients were treatment-naive when blood was sampled. Researchers used genomic DNA as the template to profile TCR beta VDJ and CDR3. TCRdb reprocessed the reads via MiXCR and lists one record per CDR3 protein. Counted here are some 170,000 distinct CDR3 sequences, roughly 43% occurring once; the ten biggest clones make up more than 0.95%.

Sample: sorted CD4+, CD8+, or CD8+CD57+ T cells (not recorded which) from PBMCs. The chain links TRBV19 to TRBJ1-2; 10 bases agree with TRBD1. The origin of this receptor is a human donor with aplastic anemia. The CDR3 DNA reads TGTGCCAGTAGTAAAAGCCCGGGACAGGGGCATGGCTACACCTTC. It is translated as CASSKSPGQGHGYTF.